The 27 T cell receptor beta chains below were found in one sample sequenced in a study of CD8 T cells in ankylosing spondylitis (dated by TCRdb to the late 2010s). Preparation of the library involved 5' RACE. The sequencer listed for this sample is Illumina HiSeq 2500. TCRdb trimmed the raw reads at Q25, called clones with MiXCR and kept productive beta chains. Rows with one shared CDR3 protein collapse into an entry with the most common genes and DNA. The sample yields about 190,000 distinct CDR3 sequences; over 10% were counted once. About 11% of the sample is held by the ten biggest clonotypes. The sequenced sample consisted of blood, either unsorted or a sorted T cell fraction (not recorded which). These receptors all stem from a female donor with ankylosing spondylitis or in good health (not recorded which).

V usage is TRBV5-1 and J usage is TRBJ1-4; 7 bases align to TRBD1. The CDR3 is 14 residues long. Per the germline V gene, CDR1 is SGHRS and CDR2 is YFSETQ. V lost 4 bases and J lost 3; bases outside the gene matches: 3. The CDR3 loop reads CASSPTGSNEKLFF. CDR3 DNA sequence: TGCGCCAGCAGCCCGACAGGGTCTAATGAAAAACTGTTTTTT.

This clonotype showed up many times. V gene TRBV12-3 or TRBV12-4 combines with J gene TRBJ1-2, with 10 bases that match TRBD1. Germline trimming cut 5 bases from V and 6 bases from J; bases unmatched to any gene: 3. The length of the CDR3 is 13 residues. The CDR3 DNA sequence: TGTGCCAGCAGTGTCGACAGGGGGCATGGCTACACCTTC. This codes for CASSVDRGHGYTF.

This clonotype appeared many times. This chain connects TRBV7-9 to TRBJ2-7; D gene ambiguous. The V and J ends lost 4 bases and 5 bases respectively, with 15 bases between them. The V gene's germline CDR1 is SEHNR and CDR2 FQNEAQ (reference sequence). The CDR3 spans 14 residues. The CDR3 region is CASSSTTRIDEQYF. The CDR3 DNA is TGTGCCAGCAGCTCGACGACAAGGATCGACGAGCAGTACTTC.

This clonotype was detected ten times or more. One end of the junction is discordant with germline, which a read error may explain. The J gene is TRBJ2-7, the V gene TRBV7-2; TRBD2 aligns across 10 bases. This CDR3 is built from 15 residues. Per the germline V gene, CDR1 is SGHTA and CDR2 is FQGNSA. The CDR3: CASSLEEREGSLGNF. The CDR3 DNA reads as TGTGCCAGCAGCTTAGAGGAGCGGGAGGGAAGTTTAGGGAACTTC.

This clonotype showed up many times. This chain uses TRBV20-1 with TRBJ2-3; TRBD2 aligns across 11 bases. The V gene's germline CDR1 is DFQATT and CDR2 SNEGSKA (reference sequence). Losses at the gene ends were 0 bases for V and 5 bases for J; bases not matched to a gene: 7. CDR3 length: 16 residues. The DNA of the CDR3 is TGCAGTGCTAGAGATCTACTAGCGGGAGAGGTAGATACGCAGTATTTT. Its translation: CSARDLLAGEVDTQYF.

This clonotype was seen repeatedly, ten times or more. The gene calls are TRBV12-3 or TRBV12-4 and TRBJ2-7, with D tentatively TRBD2 (5 bases). The CDR3 is 14 residues long. V lost 6 bases, J lost 8 bases, and 20 bases lay in between. CDR3 sequence: CASSYPGSGQQQYF. The DNA for the CDR3 is TGTGCCAGCAGCTACCCGGGATCAGGTCAGCAGCAGTACTTC.

This clonotype was counted a few times. The V call is TRBV7-9, the J call TRBJ1-1; D call uncertain. This CDR3 is built from 12 residues. Trimming shortened V by 1 base and J by 8 bases, and 8 bases separated the two germline ends. The germline V gene has CDR1 SEHNR and CDR2 FQNEAQ (reference sequence). The CDR3 nucleotides are TGTGCCAGCAGCTTAGAGGGAAGGGAAGCTTTCTTT. This codes for CASSLEGREAFF.

The sample holds a few counts of this clonotype. Written as DNA, the CDR3 is TGTGCCAGCAGTTTATTCACGGGAGCGAGCTACGAGCAGTACTTC. It encodes CASSLFTGASYEQYF. The gene calls are TRBV28 and TRBJ2-7, with a possible D match to TRBD2 (6 bases). CDR1 and CDR2 (germline): MDHEN, SYDVKM. The CDR3 is made up of 15 amino acids. Trimming left V 1 base short and J 3 bases short, with 13 bases between. Filled out from reference TRBV28 and TRBJ2-7, the complete variable domain reads DVKVTQSSRYLVKRTGEKVFLECVQDMDHENMFWYRQDPGLGLRLIYFSYDVKMKEKGDIPEGYSVSREKKERFSLILESASTNQTSMYLCASSLFTGASYEQYFGPGTRLTVT.

This clonotype was found many times. The V and J genes are TRBV12-3 or TRBV12-4 and TRBJ1-1; D is undetermined. V gave up 5 bases and J gave up 13 bases, with 17 bases separating them. This CDR3 is built from 12 residues. This CDR3 reads CASSPNGRLGFF. The DNA of the CDR3 is TGTGCCAGCAGTCCGAACGGGAGGCTGGGTTTCTTT.

This clonotype was observed at least ten times. V is TRBV12-3 or TRBV12-4 and J is TRBJ2-7, with D hard to call. The CDR3 has 15 amino acids. Trimming cost V 2 bases and J 1 base, with 12 bases left between them. The CDR3 DNA reads TGTGCCAGCAGTTTATATATGGCAGTTTCCTACGAGCAGTACTTC. Encoded protein: CASSLYMAVSYEQYF.

This clonotype was detected a few times. The chain is built from TRBV7-8 and TRBJ2-7; possibly TRBD2 for D (5 bases). CDR3 length equals 16 residues. Per the germline V gene, CDR1 is SGHVS and CDR2 is FQNEAQ. V gave up 5 bases and J gave up 1 base, with 18 bases separating them. CDR3 coding DNA: TGTGCCAGCAGCCACGTTAGTGGACTTGGGTCCTACGAGCAGTACTTC. Translation gives CASSHVSGLGSYEQYF.

There are many counts of this clonotype. This chain joins TRBV5-1 and TRBJ2-7, with 7 bases that match TRBD2. This CDR3 region has 15 residues. The V gene end was trimmed by 5 bases and the J gene end by 0 bases; junction bases not matched to a gene: 8. Germline V CDR1 and CDR2: SGHRS, YFSETQ. The CDR3 sequence is CASRDVAGRSYEQYF. CDR3 nucleotide sequence: TGCGCCAGCAGGGATGTAGCGGGCCGCTCCTACGAGCAGTACTTC.

At least ten counts were recorded for this clonotype. The chain joins TRBV7-9 to TRBJ2-1, with TRBD2 as a possible D gene (6 bases). The CDR3 runs to 17 residues. The germline V gene encodes CDR1 SEHNR and CDR2 FQNEAQ (reference sequence). Trimming left V 5 bases short and J 4 bases short, with 21 bases between. This chain's CDR3 is CASSDPGWGVYYNEQFF. CDR3 nucleotide sequence: TGTGCCAGCAGCGACCCGGGTTGGGGGGTTTATTACAATGAGCAGTTCTTC.

V usage is TRBV20-1 and J usage is TRBJ2-1; no clear D gene. The germline V gene has CDR1 DFQATT and CDR2 SNEGSKA (reference sequence). V gave up 5 bases and J gave up 12 bases, with 17 bases separating them. This CDR3 contains 12 residues. As DNA, the CDR3 is TGCAGTGCTCTTAGATCTGGTTTTTCGCAGTTCTTC. Its translation: CSALRSGFSQFF.

Ten or more counts support this clonotype. In nucleotides, the CDR3 is TGTGCCAGCAGTTACTCGAGCAGCCATCAGTTCTTC. The encoded protein is CASSYSSSHQFF. The V and J genes are TRBV6-5 and TRBJ2-1; no definite D call. Trimming took off 0 bases at V and 13 bases at J, with 10 bases between the two ends. The length of the CDR3 is 12 residues. Germline CDR1 is MNHEY and CDR2 is SVGAGI.

The rearrangement links TRBV3-1 to TRBJ1-4; 7 bases match TRBD1. The germline V gene encodes CDR1 LGHDT and CDR2 YNNKEL (reference sequence). The length of the CDR3 is 15 residues. V was clipped by 4 bases and J by 6 bases; unmatched bases: 8. The CDR3 spells CASSRGQALHEKLFF. For the CDR3, the DNA is TGTGCCAGCAGCCGAGGACAGGCACTGCATGAAAAACTGTTTTTT.

The rearrangement joins TRBV6-2 or TRBV6-3 to TRBJ1-2; possible D gene TRBD1, 5 bases. CDR1 and CDR2 from the germline V gene are MNHEY and SVGEGT. Trimming shortened V by 7 bases and J by 4 bases, and 13 bases separated the two germline ends. CDR3 length: 13 amino acids. In DNA, the CDR3 is TGTGCCAGCAAGAGGGGAGTCGTCTATGGCTACACCTTC. This sequence encodes CASKRGVVYGYTF.

This clonotype occurred many times. The genes are TRBV20-1 and TRBJ1-5; maybe TRBD1 (5 bases). Germline V gives CDR1 DFQATT, CDR2 SNEGSKA (reference sequence). The CDR3 runs to 13 residues. Trimming removed 3 bases at V and 0 bases at J, with 6 bases between. CDR3 nucleotides: TGCAGTGCTAGCGGGACTAGCAATCAGCCCCAGCATTTT. Translated, it gives CSASGTSNQPQHF.

This clonotype was counted at least ten times. The V call is TRBV6-1, the J call TRBJ2-1; 8 positions match TRBD1. The CDR3 contains 14 residues. J was trimmed by 8 bases and V by 4 bases; bases with no gene match: 7. In germline, CDR1 is MNHNS, CDR2 SASEGT. This CDR3 reads CASSARTGRDEQFF. The CDR3 coding sequence is TGTGCCAGCAGTGCCAGGACAGGGCGCGATGAGCAGTTCTTC.

This sequence joins TRBV28 and TRBJ2-3; the D gene is possibly TRBD1 (6 bases). Germline loops: CDR1 MDHEN, CDR2 SYDVKM. This CDR3 comprises 15 residues. Trimming left V 4 bases short and J 3 bases short, with 14 bases between. The CDR3 nucleotides read TGTGCCAGCAGTTCCGAACCTCAGGGGACAGATACGCAGTATTTT. It codes for CASSSEPQGTDTQYF.

Details on this clonotype: Since a much larger clone is just one base distant, this may be a read error. The V gene is TRBV20-1, the J gene TRBJ2-3, with 8 bases matching TRBD1. The CDR3 spans 15 residues. The germline gives CDR1 DFQATT, CDR2 SNEGSKA (reference sequence). The trim removed 7 bases at V and 1 base at J, leaving 10 bases unmatched. CDR3: CSVSSPGQGTDTQYF. The CDR3 DNA is TGCAGTGTTAGTTCCCCGGGACAGGGCACAGATACGCAGTATTTT.

With regard to this clonotype: This may stem from a read error, because a much larger clone lies one nucleotide away. The chain couples TRBV28 to TRBJ2-7, with TRBD1 identical over 10 bases. With 3 bases clipped from V and 3 bases from J, the junction kept 14 bases outside the gene matches. CDR3 length: 18 amino acids. CDR1 is MDHEN and CDR2 is SYDVKM in the germline V gene. The CDR3 region has the DNA TGTGCCAGCAGTTTTGATCCGGGACAGGGGACCGCCCACTACGAGCAGTACTTC. Translating it yields CASSFDPGQGTAHYEQYF.

This clonotype was observed a few times. The chain uses TRBV5-1 and TRBJ2-5; 7 bases align to TRBD1. Germline V gives CDR1 SGHRS, CDR2 YFSETQ. With V trimmed by 0 bases and J by 3 bases, 5 bases remained unmatched. The CDR3 is 15 residues long. The CDR3: CASSLVDRDEETQYF. In nucleotides, the CDR3 is TGCGCCAGCAGCTTGGTTGACAGGGACGAAGAGACCCAGTACTTC.

This clonotype was detected many times. The chain uses TRBV6-6 and TRBJ1-1; D remains ambiguous. V lost 0 bases, J lost 7 bases, and 6 bases lay in between. This CDR3 is 12 amino acids long. Germline values: CDR1 MNHNY, CDR2 SVGAGI (reference sequence). The CDR3 sequence: CASSYSEGEAFF. The CDR3 nucleotides are TGTGCCAGCAGTTACTCGGAGGGTGAAGCTTTCTTT.

This clonotype was counted at least ten times. This sequence joins TRBV7-3 and TRBJ2-1; D is possibly TRBD2 (6 bases). The CDR3 loop spans 12 amino acids. Trimming pared 7 bases from V and 7 bases from J, leaving 11 bases between. Germline V CDR1 and CDR2: SGHTA, FQGTGA. The CDR3 nucleotides are TGTGCCAGCACGGGAGCTGGGAATGAGCAGTTCTTC. This gives the protein CASTGAGNEQFF.

This clonotype was counted at least ten times. The V call is TRBV5-1, the J call TRBJ2-7; 12 positions agree with TRBD2. Germline V gene sequence: CDR1 SGHRS, CDR2 YFSETQ. V dropped 3 bases and J dropped 6; count of bases not matched to a gene: 10. This CDR3 spans 16 amino acids. The CDR3 sequence is CASSSVLAGGPFEQYF. DNA of the CDR3: TGCGCCAGCAGCTCCGTTCTAGCGGGAGGGCCTTTCGAGCAGTACTTC.

The gene calls are TRBV12-3 or TRBV12-4 and TRBJ1-1, with TRBD1 identical over 10 bases. J gave up 1 base and V 10 bases, and 21 bases lay outside the gene matches. This CDR3 region has 19 residues. The CDR3 spells CAISPKSRTGGYANTEAFF. In DNA form, the CDR3 reads TGTGCCATCAGCCCAAAGTCCCGGACAGGGGGTTACGCGAACACTGAAGCTTTCTTT.